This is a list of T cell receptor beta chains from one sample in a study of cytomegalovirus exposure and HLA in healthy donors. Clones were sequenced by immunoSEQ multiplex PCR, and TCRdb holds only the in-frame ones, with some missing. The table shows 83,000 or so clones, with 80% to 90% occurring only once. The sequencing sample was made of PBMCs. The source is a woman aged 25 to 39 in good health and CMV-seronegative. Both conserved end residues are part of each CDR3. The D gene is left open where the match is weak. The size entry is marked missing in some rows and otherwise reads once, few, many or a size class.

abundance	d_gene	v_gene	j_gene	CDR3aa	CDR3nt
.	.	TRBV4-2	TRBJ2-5	CASSQVAASQETQYF	TGTGCCAGCAGCCAAGTAGCCGCCAGCCAAGAGACCCAGTACTTC
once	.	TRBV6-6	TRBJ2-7	CASSYMASPYF	TGTGCCAGCAGTTACATGGCTAGCCCGTACTTC
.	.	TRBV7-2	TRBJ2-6	CASSLRRTSGANVLTF	TGTGCCAGCAGCTTGAGGAGGACCTCTGGGGCCAACGTCCTGACTTTC
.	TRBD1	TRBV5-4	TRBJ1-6	CASRSQGGMSPLHF	TGTGCCAGCAGGTCACAGGGGGGAATGTCACCCCTCCACTTT
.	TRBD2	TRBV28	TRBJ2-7	CASSLWTSGSDEQYF	TGTGCCAGCAGTTTGTGGACTAGCGGGAGCGACGAGCAGTACTTC
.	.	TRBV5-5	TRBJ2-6	CASSLEGVGANVLTF	TGTGCCAGCAGCTTGGAAGGGGTTGGGGCCAACGTCCTGACTTTC
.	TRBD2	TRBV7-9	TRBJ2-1	CASSPGTRFEQFF	TGTGCCAGCAGCCCCGGGACTAGATTTGAGCAGTTCTTC
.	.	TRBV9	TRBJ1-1	CASSARQSGAEAFF	TGTGCCAGCAGCGCTAGGCAGTCGGGGGCTGAAGCTTTCTTT
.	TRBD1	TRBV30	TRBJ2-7	CAWRTTGTYEQYF	TGTGCCTGGAGGACGACAGGGACCTACGAGCAGTACTTC
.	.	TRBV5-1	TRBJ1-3	CASSLAGGRGHSGNTIYF	TGCGCCAGCAGCTTGGCCGGGGGGCGCGGTCACTCTGGAAACACCATATATTTT
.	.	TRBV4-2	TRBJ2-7	CASSQVLGLDEQYF	TGTGCCAGCAGCCAAGTACTAGGGCTTGACGAGCAGTACTTC
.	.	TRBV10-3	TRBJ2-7	CAISEGASSGSIGYEQYF	TGTGCCATCAGTGAGGGAGCGAGCTCTGGCAGTATTGGCTATGAGCAGTACTTC
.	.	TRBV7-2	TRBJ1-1	CASSLGGRINTEAFF	TGTGCCAGCAGCTTAGGGGGGAGGATAAACACTGAAGCTTTCTTT
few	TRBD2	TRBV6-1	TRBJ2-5	CASSEIAGGGEETQYF	TGTGCCAGCAGTGAAATAGCGGGAGGAGGGGAGGAGACCCAGTACTTC
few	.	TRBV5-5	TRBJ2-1	CASSLLAPSEQFF	TGTGCCAGCAGCCTGCTAGCGCCCTCTGAGCAGTTCTTC
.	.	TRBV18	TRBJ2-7	CASGSRGTSQPYEQYF	TGTGCCAGCGGATCCAGGGGAACCAGTCAACCCTACGAGCAGTACTTC
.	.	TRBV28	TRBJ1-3	CASRLGGARNTIYF	TGTGCCAGCAGGCTGGGGGGGGCGAGAAACACCATATATTTT
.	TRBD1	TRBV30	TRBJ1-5	CAWRTGLNQPQHF	TGTGCCTGGAGGACAGGGCTCAATCAGCCCCAGCATTTT
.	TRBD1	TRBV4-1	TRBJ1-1	CASSQDSTDRGQGTEAFF	TGCGCCAGCAGCCAAGATAGTACGGACAGGGGGCAAGGCACTGAAGCTTTCTTT
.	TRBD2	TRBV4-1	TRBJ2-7	CASSQGGLAGGTYEQYF	TGCGCCAGCAGCCAAGGGGGACTAGCGGGAGGGACCTACGAGCAGTACTTC
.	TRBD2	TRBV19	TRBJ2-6	CASSGTSGASGANVLTF	TGTGCCAGTAGTGGGACTAGCGGGGCCTCTGGGGCCAACGTCCTGACTTTC
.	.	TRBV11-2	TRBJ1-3	CASSIIGVSGNTIYF	TGTGCCAGCAGCATTATCGGGGTCTCTGGAAACACCATATATTTT
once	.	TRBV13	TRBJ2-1	CASSLYPGKNEQFF	TGTGCCAGCAGCTTGTATCCAGGGAAGAATGAGCAGTTCTTC
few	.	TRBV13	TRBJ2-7	CASSLRGAGRGYEQYF	TGTGCCAGCAGCTTGAGAGGGGCGGGCCGGGGGTACGAGCAGTACTTC
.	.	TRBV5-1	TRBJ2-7	CASSLGTLSYEQYF	TGCGCCAGCAGCTTGGGGACACTCTCCTACGAGCAGTACTTC
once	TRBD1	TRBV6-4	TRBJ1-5	CASRGTVHRGNQPQHF	TGTGCCAGCAGGGGGACAGTCCATAGGGGCAATCAGCCCCAGCATTTT
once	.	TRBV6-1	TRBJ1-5	CASSTVRGNQPQHF	TGTGCCAGCAGTACAGTACGAGGGAATCAGCCCCAGCATTTT
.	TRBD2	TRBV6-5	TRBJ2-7	CASSYAAGVTSYEQYF	TGTGCCAGCAGTTACGCAGCGGGAGTGACCTCCTACGAGCAGTACTTC
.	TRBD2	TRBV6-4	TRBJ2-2	CASSEQLAGVRQRTGELFF	TGTGCCAGCAGTGAACAACTAGCGGGAGTACGTCAACGGACCGGGGAGCTGTTTTTT
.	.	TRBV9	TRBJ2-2	CASSTRTPNTGELFF	TGTGCCAGCAGCACTAGGACCCCGAACACCGGGGAGCTGTTTTTT
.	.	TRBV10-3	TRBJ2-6	CAISESSTRGGEGANVLTF	TGTGCCATCAGTGAGTCGAGTACAAGGGGGGGAGAGGGGGCCAACGTCCTGACTTTC
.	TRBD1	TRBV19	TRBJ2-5	CASSPGTGRETQYF	TGTGCCAGTAGTCCCGGGACAGGGAGGGAGACCCAGTACTTC
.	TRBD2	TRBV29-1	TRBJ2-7	CSAASGTYEQYF	TGCAGCGCCGCTAGCGGAACCTACGAGCAGTACTTC
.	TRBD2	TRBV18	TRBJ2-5	CASSPNPTSAVQETQYF	TGTGCCAGCTCACCAAATCCGACTAGCGCCGTCCAAGAGACCCAGTACTTC
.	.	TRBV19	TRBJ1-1	CASSIRGTEAFF	TGTGCCAGTAGTATCCGAGGAACTGAAGCTTTCTTT
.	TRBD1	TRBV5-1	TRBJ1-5	CASSPRDSYNQPQHF	TGCGCCAGCAGCCCCCGGGACAGTTACAATCAGCCCCAGCATTTT
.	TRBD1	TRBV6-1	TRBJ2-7	CASSDWTGGVVKQYF	TGTGCCAGCAGTGATTGGACAGGGGGCGTCGTAAAGCAGTACTTC
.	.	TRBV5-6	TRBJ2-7	CASSSYRSYEQYF	TGTGCCAGCAGCTCATATCGCAGCTACGAGCAGTACTTC
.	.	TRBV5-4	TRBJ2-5	CASNRRGPSLVETQYF	TGTGCCAGCAACCGACGAGGGCCTTCCTTGGTGGAGACCCAGTACTTC
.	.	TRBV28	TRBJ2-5	CASSLALSSETQYF	TGTGCCAGCAGTTTAGCCCTAAGTAGTGAGACCCAGTACTTC
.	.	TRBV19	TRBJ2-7	CASSRHGGYEQYF	TGTGCCAGTAGCCGACATGGTGGTTACGAGCAGTACTTC
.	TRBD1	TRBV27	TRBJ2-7	CASSLGQGFRDEQYF	TGTGCCAGCAGTTTGGGACAGGGGTTTAGGGACGAGCAGTACTTC
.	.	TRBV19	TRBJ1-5	CASSIGRSGNQPQHF	TGTGCCAGTAGTATAGGCAGGAGCGGGAATCAGCCCCAGCATTTT
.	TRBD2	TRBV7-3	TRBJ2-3	CASSFSRAGGGDTQYF	TGTGCCAGCAGCTTTTCTAGAGCGGGAGGGGGTGATACGCAGTATTTT
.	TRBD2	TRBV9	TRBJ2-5	CASSVDQRGETQYF	TGTGCCAGCAGCGTAGATCAGCGGGGAGAGACCCAGTACTTC
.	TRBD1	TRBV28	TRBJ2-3	CASSALRGKTTDTQYF	TGTGCCAGCAGTGCCCTCAGGGGGAAAACCACAGATACGCAGTATTTT
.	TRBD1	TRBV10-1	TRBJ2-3	CASSEGGQGGTDTQYF	TGCGCCAGCAGTGAGGGAGGACAGGGAGGCACAGATACGCAGTATTTT
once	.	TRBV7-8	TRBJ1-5	CASSLAIGNRVSQPQHF	TGTGCCAGCAGCTTAGCGATCGGTAACAGGGTGTCTCAGCCCCAGCATTTT
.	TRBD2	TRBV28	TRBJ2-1	CASRRLAVIFNEQFF	TGTGCCAGCAGACGACTAGCGGTAATTTTCAATGAGCAGTTCTTC
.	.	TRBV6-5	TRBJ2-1	CASSKGEGGDEQFF	TGTGCCAGCAGCAAAGGCGAGGGGGGGGATGAGCAGTTCTTC
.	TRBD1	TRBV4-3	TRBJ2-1	CASSLHNRGRDNEQFF	TGCGCCAGCAGCCTCCACAACAGGGGGCGAGACAATGAGCAGTTCTTC
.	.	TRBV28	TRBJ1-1	CASSPTGWSTEAFF	TGTGCCAGCAGTCCTACAGGGTGGTCCACTGAAGCTTTCTTT
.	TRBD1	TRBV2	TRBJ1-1	CATARRGPGDEAFF	TGTGCCACCGCTAGGAGGGGGCCGGGGGATGAAGCTTTCTTT